The following is a TCR beta chain sequence with its context. Its antigen is undetermined. The source of the sample is a study of cytomegalovirus exposure and HLA in healthy donors. General observations from the study: Being indistinguishable, some V segments were excluded, TRBV6-2 and TRBV6-3 among them. A previous analysis found most TCR beta V segments productive roughly 87% or roughly 30% of the time.

Germline CDR1 MNHNS, CDR2 SASEGT. V lost 4 bases to trimming and J lost 5 bases; unmatched junction nucleotides: 7. The CDR3 runs to 14 residues. PCR primers comprised 60 Vbeta and 13 Jbeta primers. Profiling relied on immunoSEQ multiplex PCR, and the TCRdb table lists in-frame clones only, not all of them. Among fewer than 95,000 clones listed, about 80% were seen once. What was sequenced was PBMCs. The receptor was derived from a man aged 25-45 years in good health and CMV-seronegative. The chain couples TRBV6-1 to TRBJ1-1; 7 bases line up with TRBD1. The CDR3: CASSVKGAQTEAFF. DNA of the CDR3: TGTGCCAGCAGTGTGAAGGGGGCGCAAACTGAAGCTTTCTTT.